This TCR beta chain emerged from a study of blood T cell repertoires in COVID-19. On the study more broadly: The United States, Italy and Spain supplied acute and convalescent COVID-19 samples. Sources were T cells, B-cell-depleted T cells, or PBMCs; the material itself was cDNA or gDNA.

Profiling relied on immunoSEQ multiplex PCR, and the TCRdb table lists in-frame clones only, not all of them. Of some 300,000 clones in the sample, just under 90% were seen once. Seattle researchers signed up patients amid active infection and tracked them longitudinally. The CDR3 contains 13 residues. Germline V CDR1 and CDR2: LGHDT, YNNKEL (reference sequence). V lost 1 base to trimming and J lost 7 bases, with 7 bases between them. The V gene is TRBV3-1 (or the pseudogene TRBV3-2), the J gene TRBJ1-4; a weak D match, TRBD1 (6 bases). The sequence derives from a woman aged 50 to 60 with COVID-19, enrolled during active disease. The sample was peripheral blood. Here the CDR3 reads CASSQVRGEKLFF. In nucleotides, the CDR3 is TGTGCCAGCAGCCAAGTCAGGGGTGAAAAACTGTTTTTT.